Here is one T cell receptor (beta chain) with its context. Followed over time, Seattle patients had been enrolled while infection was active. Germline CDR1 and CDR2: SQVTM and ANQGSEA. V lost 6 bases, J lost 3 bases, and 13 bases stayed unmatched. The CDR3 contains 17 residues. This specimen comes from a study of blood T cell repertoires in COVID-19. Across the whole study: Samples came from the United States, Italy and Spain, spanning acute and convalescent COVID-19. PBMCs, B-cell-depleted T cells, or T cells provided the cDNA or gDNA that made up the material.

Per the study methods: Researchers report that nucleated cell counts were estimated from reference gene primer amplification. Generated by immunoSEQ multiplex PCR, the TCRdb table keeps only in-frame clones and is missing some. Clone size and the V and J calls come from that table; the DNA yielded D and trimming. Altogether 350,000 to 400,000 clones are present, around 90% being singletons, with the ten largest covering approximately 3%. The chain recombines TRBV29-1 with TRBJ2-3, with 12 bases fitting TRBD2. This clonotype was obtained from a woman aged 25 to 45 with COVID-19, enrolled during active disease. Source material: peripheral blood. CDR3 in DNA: TGCAGCGTGCGGAAGGATCTAGCGGGAGGGGGGACAGATACGCAGTATTTT. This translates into CSVRKDLAGGGTDTQYF.